The 17 T cell receptor beta chains below all came from one sample that was sequenced in a study of cytomegalovirus exposure and HLA in healthy donors. The PCR made use of 60 Vbeta and 13 Jbeta primers. Data came from immunoSEQ multiplex PCR; TCRdb stores just in-frame clones and leaves some out. The ten most abundant clones cover 0.83% of a sample with some 70,000 clones. Source material: PBMCs. The receptors originated from a boy aged 5 to 17 in good health and CMV-seronegative.

This chain uses TRBV25-1 with TRBJ2-3, with a tentative D call TRBD2 (6 bases). Germline CDR1 MGHDK, CDR2 SYGVNS. The CDR3 has 17 amino acids. Trimming left V 2 bases short and J 2 bases short, with 17 bases between. The CDR3 sequence: CASSEPGPSDPTDTQYF. For the CDR3, the DNA is TGTGCCAGCAGTGAACCAGGCCCTAGCGACCCCACAGATACGCAGTATTTT.

The rearrangement uses TRBV28 and TRBJ1-1; D gene ambiguous. Deletions cut 3 bases from V and 0 bases from J, with 8 bases between. The CDR3 consists of 14 residues. Per germline, CDR1 MDHEN and CDR2 SYDVKM. CDR3 DNA: TGTGCCAGCAGTTTGGGCTCGGTGAACACTGAAGCTTTCTTT. Translation: CASSLGSVNTEAFF.

The genes are TRBV6-1 and TRBJ1-2; D is uncertain. The CDR3 contains 14 residues. V lost 4 bases and J lost 3, with 12 bases in between. CDR1 is MNHNS and CDR2 is SASEGT in the germline V gene. The DNA for the CDR3 is TGTGCCAGCAGTGCTCGGGGTCGAGACTATGGCTACACCTTC. This encodes CASSARGRDYGYTF.

The J gene is TRBJ2-1, the V gene TRBV7-9, with a tentative D call TRBD2 (6 bases). The germline CDR1 and CDR2 sequences are SEHNR and FQNEAQ (reference sequence). This CDR3 spans 17 amino acids. Trimming shortened V by 1 base and J by 2 bases, and 15 bases separated the two germline ends. CDR3 sequence (DNA): TGTGCCAGCAGCTTAGTAAGCTCGGGAGTCCCCTACAATGAGCAGTTCTTC. It codes for CASSLVSSGVPYNEQFF.

The V call is TRBV27, the J call TRBJ2-7; TRBD2 agrees at 7 bases. Germline values: CDR1 MNHEY, CDR2 SMNVEV (reference sequence). V was pared by 5 bases and J by 0 bases, with 7 bases of the junction left unmatched. This CDR3 has 15 residues. CDR3 nucleotides: TGTGCCAGCAGTCCCGGGCTAGCGGACTCCTACGAGCAGTACTTC. This encodes CASSPGLADSYEQYF.

The J gene is TRBJ2-6, the V gene TRBV2; a weak D match, TRBD2 (6 bases). This CDR3 contains 17 residues. Germline CDR1 and CDR2: SNHLY and FYNNEI. V was pared by 8 bases and J by 4 bases, with 21 bases between. Here the CDR3 DNA reads TGTGCCAGCTCCGCCCGGGCGGGATTGGGAGGGGCCAACGTCCTGACTTTC. Its protein product is CASSARAGLGGANVLTF. The variable domain in full, completed from reference TRBV2 and TRBJ2-6, reads EPEVTQTPSHQVTQMGQEVILRCVPISNHLYFYWYRQILGQKVEFLVSFYNNEISEKSEIFDDQFSVERPDGSNFTLKIRSTKLEDSAMYFCASSARAGLGGANVLTFGAGSRLTVL.

This chain links TRBV30 with TRBJ1-1; D is perhaps TRBD1 (5 bases). This CDR3 is 14 amino acids long. Trimming left V 3 bases short and J 1 base short, with 12 bases between. Germline CDR1 and CDR2: GTSNPN and SVGIG (reference sequence). CDR3: CAWRPGSANTEAFF. CDR3 in DNA: TGTGCCTGGAGACCAGGGTCCGCGAACACTGAAGCTTTCTTT.

CDR3 protein: CASRNPISGPYF. The CDR3 DNA is TGTGCCAGCAGGAACCCTATTAGCGGCCCGTACTTC. The chain links TRBV7-9 to TRBJ2-5; maybe TRBD2 (6 bases). The V and J ends lost 6 bases and 13 bases respectively, with 18 bases between them. This CDR3 has 12 residues. CDR1 is SEHNR, CDR2 FQNEAQ, per germline (reference sequence).

V and J are TRBV6-1 and TRBJ2-1; D gene uncertain. Germline V gene sequence: CDR1 MNHNS, CDR2 SASEGT. Trimming left V 4 bases short and J 7 bases short, with 14 bases between. This CDR3 has 14 residues. The CDR3 DNA reads as TGTGCCAGCAGTGTATATCTAGTTCCAAATGAGCAGTTCTTC. Translating gives CASSVYLVPNEQFF.

The V gene is TRBV30, the J gene TRBJ1-1, with TRBD1 identical over 7 bases. V shed 2 bases, J shed 13 bases, and the junction held 16 bases outside the gene matches. CDR3 length equals 14 residues. Germline CDR1 GTSNPN, CDR2 SVGIG (reference sequence). The CDR3: CAWSYRTGTRRDFF. DNA of the CDR3: TGTGCCTGGAGTTATAGGACAGGAACCCGTCGGGATTTCTTT.

The chain combines TRBV5-1 with TRBJ1-1; TRBD1 is a possible D gene (6 bases). Germline CDR1 SGHRS, CDR2 YFSETQ. This CDR3 comprises 15 residues. V was shortened by 4 bases and J by 4 bases, with 17 bases between the two germline ends. DNA of the CDR3: TGCGCCAGCAGCCAGATAACAGGGAAGAGCACTGAAGCTTTCTTT. Protein product: CASSQITGKSTEAFF.

Written as DNA, the CDR3 is TGTGCCAGCAGCGTAGAAGGACTAGTGGCCCAGTACTTC. Amino acid sequence: CASSVEGLVAQYF. The chain uses TRBV9 and TRBJ2-5, with TRBD2 identical over 7 bases. The CDR3 totals 13 residues. The germline V gene encodes CDR1 SGDLS and CDR2 YYNGEE. Trimming took 0 bases from V and 9 from J; bases not matched to a gene: 5.

The chain employs TRBV6-5 and TRBJ1-1; possible D gene TRBD1, 5 bases. V lost 6 bases and J lost 4, with 18 bases in between. Looked up from germline, CDR1 is MNHEY and CDR2 is SVGAGI. This CDR3 comprises 15 residues. Here the CDR3 reads CASSPRVSRRTEAFF. CDR3 DNA sequence: TGTGCCAGCAGCCCCAGGGTGTCCCGTCGCACTGAAGCTTTCTTT.

V is TRBV6-1 and J is TRBJ2-1; TRBD2 matches 12 bases. The CDR3 consists of 17 residues. Trimming removed 4 bases from V and 5 bases from J; junction bases left unmatched: 9. CDR1 and CDR2 (germline): MNHNS, SASEGT. The CDR3 nucleotides are TGTGCCAGCAGTGTTGTCCCGCTAGCGGGAGGGGACAATGAGCAGTTCTTC. It translates to CASSVVPLAGGDNEQFF.

This chain joins TRBV21-1 and TRBJ1-4; the DNA was not used to check the table's D call, TRBD1. TRBV21-1 is reported as a pseudogene. The CDR3 totals 15 residues. Here the CDR3 DNA reads TGTGCCACCCAGGACCGACAGGACGCACATGAAAAACTGTTTTTT. Its protein is CATQDRQDAHEKLFF.

The V and J genes are TRBV10-3 and TRBJ1-2; D might be TRBD1 (5 bases). V was pared by 5 bases and J by 7 bases, with 20 bases between. This CDR3 spans 15 amino acids. Looked up from germline, CDR1 is ENHRY and CDR2 is SYGVKD. The CDR3 region has the DNA TGTGCCATCAGTACCCCCGGGAGGGGTGTTGGTGGCTACACCTTC. Translation gives CAISTPGRGVGGYTF.

The gene calls are TRBV11-2 and TRBJ1-1, with a tentative D call TRBD1 (5 bases). CDR1 is SGHAT, CDR2 FQNNGV, per germline. The CDR3 consists of 16 residues. Trimming took off 5 bases at V and 4 bases at J, with 20 bases between the two ends. CDR3 region: CASSMRIGVGGTEAFF. The CDR3 bases are TGTGCCAGCAGCATGAGAATAGGGGTAGGTGGCACTGAAGCTTTCTTT.